This T cell receptor beta chain was retrieved from a study of blood T cell repertoires in COVID-19 (dated by TCRdb to about 2020). Study-wide context: Samples from collaborators originated in the United States, Italy and Spain and spanned both the acute and convalescent phases of COVID-19. Where HLA class I and class II types were available, the types were taken from metadata supplied by the sample provider, not from assay-based typing. The prospective study material was composed of cDNA or gDNA derived from T cells, B-cell-depleted T cells, or PBMCs. The repertoires were made available in a free public database intended to serve as a resource for research on the immune response to SARS-CoV-2. Samples came from the ongoing ImmuneRACE study (first 160 participants) plus 1,254 subjects from 6 global collaborators. Subjects who had been exposed to COVID-19, were actively infected with it, or had recovered from it provided the deeply sampled blood TCRbeta repertoires that made up the dataset. Nearly every sample came with metadata listing a de-identified subject ID, COVID-19 status, age in years and sex. Overall study results and their limits: The quantity of clinical and demographic metadata differed by source and by participant and was supplied without curation.

Enrolling through a virtual design, the prospective study's participants ranged in age from roughly 18 to 90 years and lived across approximately 25 United States geographic areas. In the prospective study, cohorts were assigned on the basis of participant-reported clinical history obtained from a screening survey and a study questionnaire. ImmuneRACE Cohort 3 recovered participants were defined by two consecutive negative NP/OP PCR tests, healthcare professional clearance, or symptom resolution. In the prospective study, whole blood, serum and a nasopharyngeal or oropharyngeal swab were collected from each participant by mobile phlebotomists. Additional blood draws and questionnaires over an approximately 2-month period could optionally be provided by prospective study participants. Blood samples from the prospective study were shipped frozen or at room temperature prior to DNA extraction. V gives up 8 bases and J gives up 7 bases, and the segment between their germline ends measures 9 bases. In the germline V gene (reference sequence), CDR1 corresponds to DFQATT and CDR2 to SNEGSKA. The CDR3, cysteine through phenylalanine, is 11 amino acids long. Here the CDR3 DNA is all that survives: 33 bases in frame from base 1.

As for this clone: What antigen it recognizes has not been identified. No base-level quality is on record; no much larger clone is a single base apart.

The immunoSEQ Assay, a bias-controlled multiplex PCR, was used to amplify TCRbeta CDR3 regions from genomic DNA. Concerning the study's data processing: Nucleated cell counts per sample were estimated from amplification of reference gene primers within the assay. To quantify the absolute abundance of each unique TCRbeta CDR3 rearrangement, sequence reads were collapsed and filtered. For each sample, productive Simpson clonality was calculated by taking the square root of Simpson's diversity index across productive rearrangements. TCRdb holds this immuneACCESS table with in-frame rearrangements only. Some clones are missing; in checked studies, unresolved V genes explain under half, and the rest has no known cause. V, J and clone size reflect that table, while D and trimming were determined from the DNA. In all, the sample holds 200,000 to 250,000 clones, and under 90% of those were seen once. 3% to 4% of the sample belongs to the ten largest clones.

The source is a woman in her sixties who had recovered from COVID-19. The sequenced sample was PBMCs or T cells enriched from blood (not recorded which). The chain employs TRBV20-1 and TRBJ1-6, with the identity of the D gene unclear. The CDR3 sequence is CSLRRNSPLHF. The nucleotide sequence reads TGCAGTCTTAGGCGGAATTCACCCCTCCACTTT.